This T cell receptor (beta chain) originates from a study of regulatory T cells in long-lasting Graves disease. In building TCR beta libraries, iRepertoire HTBI primers were used together with Arm-PCR of CDR3 regions. TCRdb reanalysed the multiplex PCR reads using MiXCR and keeps one entry per CDR3 protein. The sample lists 450,000 to 600,000 distinct CDR3 sequences; around 15% were seen once. Noted time point: newly diagnosed GD, antithyroid drugs for less than 3 months. RNA isolated from PBMCs was used to make the TCR library. Germline loops: CDR1 KGHDR, CDR2 SFDVKD. This CDR3 comprises 11 residues. V was shortened by 6 bases and J by 4 bases, with 5 bases between the two germline ends. The sample was also linked to a second study, of T cells in Graves' hyperthyroidism and ophthalmopathy.

This specimen consisted of peripheral blood mononuclear cells (PBMCs), obtained at new diagnosis, from a patient treated with antithyroid drugs. The source of this sequence is a man aged 35-49 years with Graves disease. The J gene is TRBJ1-2, the V gene TRBV24-1; D gene uncertain. CDR3 loop: CATSNLYGYTF. The CDR3 DNA is TGTGCCACCAGTAATCTCTATGGCTACACCTTC.